This T cell receptor (beta chain) comes out of a study of blood T cell repertoires in COVID-19 (dated by TCRdb to about 2020). Regarding the complete study: The collaborator samples originated in the United States, Italy and Spain and spanned the acute and convalescent phases of COVID-19. The prospective study material was composed of cDNA or gDNA derived from T cells, B-cell-depleted T cells, or PBMCs. The dataset comprised deeply sampled blood TCRbeta repertoires from subjects exposed to, actively infected with, or recovered from COVID-19. A freely available public database, intended as a resource for researchers studying the immune response to SARS-CoV-2, is where the repertoires were released. The samples were drawn from the first 160 participants of the ongoing ImmuneRACE study and from about 1,200 subjects provided by 6 global collaborators. The sample metadata nearly always contained a de-identified subject ID, COVID-19 status, age in years and sex. Where available, HLA class I and class II types were taken from metadata supplied by the sample provider and were not determined by assay-based typing.

Each collaborating institution followed its own protocols to collect whole blood in K2EDTA tubes. For TCRbeta analysis, collaborator samples were shipped as frozen whole blood, as isolated PBMCs, or as DNA extracted from either sample type. TCRbeta CDR3 regions were amplified from genomic DNA using the immunoSEQ Assay, a bias-controlled multiplex PCR. In the source study's methods: The number of nucleated cells in each sample was estimated from the amplification of reference gene primers within the assay. To quantify the absolute abundance of each unique TCRbeta CDR3 rearrangement, sequence reads were collapsed and filtered. For each sample, productive Simpson clonality was calculated by taking the square root of Simpson's diversity index across productive rearrangements. Drawn from immuneACCESS, this table holds only the in-frame rearrangements with V and J called that TCRdb kept. Clones are partly lost; checked studies trace under half to an unresolved V gene and leave the rest unexplained. For V, J and clone size, that table is used; D and trimming come from the DNA. This sample has around 100,000 clones in its table, and roughly 85% of those were observed once. Approximately 2% of the sample rests with the top ten.

V lost 4 bases and J lost 8 bases; the stretch between them is 18 bases long. Taken from cysteine to phenylalanine, the CDR3 has 16 residues. Only CDR3 DNA remains: 48 bases, in frame from the first base. As concerns this clone: Which antigen it targets is not known. Base qualities are not recorded, but no much larger clone differs from it by a single base.

The paper's findings and limits, for the study overall: The amount of clinical and demographic metadata varied by source and participant and was provided uncurated.

The origin of this receptor is a man between 50 and 59 years old with active COVID-19. The sample consisted of peripheral blood. Here the chain combines TRBV23-1 and TRBJ1-6, with the D gene not confidently named. TRBV23-1 is identified as an open reading frame with a role that is uncertain. The sequenced DNA: TGCGCCAGCAGTCGACCGCCCCGGTCCCAGGATTCACCCCTCCACTTT. The encoded protein is CASSRPPRSQDSPLHF.